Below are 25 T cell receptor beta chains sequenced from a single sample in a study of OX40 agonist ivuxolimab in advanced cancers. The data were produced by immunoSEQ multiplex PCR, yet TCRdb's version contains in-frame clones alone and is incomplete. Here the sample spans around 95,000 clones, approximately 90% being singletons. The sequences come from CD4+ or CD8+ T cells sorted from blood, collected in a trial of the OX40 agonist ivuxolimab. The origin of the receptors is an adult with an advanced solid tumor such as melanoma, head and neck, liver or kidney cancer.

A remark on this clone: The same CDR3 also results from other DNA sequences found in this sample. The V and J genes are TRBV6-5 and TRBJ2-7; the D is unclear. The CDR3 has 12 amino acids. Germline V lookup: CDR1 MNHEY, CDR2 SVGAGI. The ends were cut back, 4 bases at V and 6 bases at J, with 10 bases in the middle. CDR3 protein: CASSSPGGEQYF. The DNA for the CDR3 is TGTGCCAGCAGTTCCCCCGGCGGCGAGCAGTACTTC.

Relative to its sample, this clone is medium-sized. Here the CDR3 DNA reads TGTGCCAGCAGCTTATCTGGCAGGGGAGCAGATACGCAGTATTTT. It codes for CASSLSGRGADTQYF. The rearrangement links TRBV7-9 to TRBJ2-3, with D tentatively TRBD1 (6 bases). The germline gives CDR1 SEHNR, CDR2 FQNEAQ (reference sequence). V was shortened by 2 bases and J by 4 bases, with 13 bases between the two germline ends. The CDR3 runs 15 residues.

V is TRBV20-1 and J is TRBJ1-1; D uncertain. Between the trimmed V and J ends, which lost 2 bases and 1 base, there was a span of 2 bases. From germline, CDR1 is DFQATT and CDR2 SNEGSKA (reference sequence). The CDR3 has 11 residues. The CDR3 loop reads CSARQNTEAFF. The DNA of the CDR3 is TGCAGTGCTAGACAGAACACTGAAGCTTTCTTT.

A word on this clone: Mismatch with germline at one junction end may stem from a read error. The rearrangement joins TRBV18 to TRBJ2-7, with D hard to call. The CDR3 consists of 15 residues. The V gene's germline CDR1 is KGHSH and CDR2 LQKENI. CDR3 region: CASSPPSTYPYEQYF. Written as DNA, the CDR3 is TGTGCCAGCTCGCCACCGTCTACATACCCTTACGAGCAGTACTTC. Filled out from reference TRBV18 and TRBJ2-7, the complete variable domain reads NAGVMQNPRHLVRRRGQEARLRCSPMKGHSHVYWYRQLPEEGLKFMVYLQKENIIDESGMPKERFSAEFPKEGPSILRIQQVVRGDSAAYFCASSPPSTYPYEQYFGPGTRLTVT.

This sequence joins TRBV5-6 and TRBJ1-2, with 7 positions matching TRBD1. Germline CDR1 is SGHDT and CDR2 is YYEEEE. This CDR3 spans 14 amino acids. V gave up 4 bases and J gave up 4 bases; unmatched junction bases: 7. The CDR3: CASSLPGQSYGYTF. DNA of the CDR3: TGTGCCAGCAGCCTACCGGGACAGTCCTATGGCTACACCTTC.

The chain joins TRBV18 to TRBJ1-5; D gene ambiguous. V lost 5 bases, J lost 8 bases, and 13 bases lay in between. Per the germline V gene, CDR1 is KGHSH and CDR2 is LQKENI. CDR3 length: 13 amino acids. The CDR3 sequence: CASSSPGLEPQHF. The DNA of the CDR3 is TGTGCCAGCTCATCCCCAGGCCTAGAGCCCCAGCATTTT. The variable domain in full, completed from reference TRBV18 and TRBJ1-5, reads NAGVMQNPRHLVRRRGQEARLRCSPMKGHSHVYWYRQLPEEGLKFMVYLQKENIIDESGMPKERFSAEFPKEGPSILRIQQVVRGDSAAYFCASSSPGLEPQHFGDGTRLSIL.

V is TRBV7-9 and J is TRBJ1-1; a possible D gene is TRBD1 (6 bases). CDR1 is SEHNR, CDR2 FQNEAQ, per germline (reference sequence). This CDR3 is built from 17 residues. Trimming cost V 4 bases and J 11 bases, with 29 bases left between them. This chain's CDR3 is CASSSLVRGRTQGRAFF. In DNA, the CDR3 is TGTGCCAGCAGCTCCCTGGTCCGGGGGCGAACCCAAGGACGGGCTTTCTTT.

CDR3 protein: CASSPVGAASWNEQFF. The CDR3 nucleotides are TGTGCCAGCAGCCCAGTAGGGGCGGCCTCCTGGAATGAGCAGTTCTTC. The gene calls are TRBV7-9 and TRBJ2-1; D perhaps matches TRBD1 (5 bases). The CDR3 extends over 16 amino acids. Germline CDR1 and CDR2: SEHNR and FQNEAQ (reference sequence). Between the trimmed V and J ends, which lost 5 bases and 7 bases, there was a span of 21 bases.

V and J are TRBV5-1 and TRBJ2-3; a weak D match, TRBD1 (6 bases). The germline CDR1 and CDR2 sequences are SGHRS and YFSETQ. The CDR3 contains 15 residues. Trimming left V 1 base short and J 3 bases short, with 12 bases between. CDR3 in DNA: TGCGCCAGCAGCTTGATGGGGGCGCGGACAGATACGCAGTATTTT. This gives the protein CASSLMGARTDTQYF.

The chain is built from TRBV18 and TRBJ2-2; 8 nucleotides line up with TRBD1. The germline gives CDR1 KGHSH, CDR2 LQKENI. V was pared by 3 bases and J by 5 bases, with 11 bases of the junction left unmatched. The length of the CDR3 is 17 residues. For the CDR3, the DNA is TGTGCCAGCTCACCGACAGGGGCACCCGCTCAGACCGGGGAGCTGTTTTTT. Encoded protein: CASSPTGAPAQTGELFF.

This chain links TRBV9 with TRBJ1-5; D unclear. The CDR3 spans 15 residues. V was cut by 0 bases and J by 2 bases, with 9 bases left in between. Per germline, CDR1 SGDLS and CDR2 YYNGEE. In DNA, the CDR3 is TGTGCCAGCAGCGTAGACTGGGGTGGCAATCAGCCCCAGCATTTT. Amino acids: CASSVDWGGNQPQHF.

For the CDR3, the DNA is TGTGCCAGTCTCCCGGGACAGGGGGTCGGTCAGCCCCAGCATTTT. Residues: CASLPGQGVGQPQHF. The chain links TRBV19 to TRBJ1-5, with 11 bases matching TRBD1. This CDR3 has 15 amino acids. Trimming cost V 8 bases and J 6 bases; bases outside gene matches: 9. Germline CDR1 is LNHDA and CDR2 is SQIVND (reference sequence).

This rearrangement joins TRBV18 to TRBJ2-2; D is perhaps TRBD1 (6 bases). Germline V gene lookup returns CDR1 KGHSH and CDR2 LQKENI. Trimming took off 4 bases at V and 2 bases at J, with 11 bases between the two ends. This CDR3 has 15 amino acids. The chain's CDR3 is CASSQGGLNTGELFF. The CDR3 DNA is TGTGCCAGCTCACAAGGGGGATTAAACACCGGGGAGCTGTTTTTT.

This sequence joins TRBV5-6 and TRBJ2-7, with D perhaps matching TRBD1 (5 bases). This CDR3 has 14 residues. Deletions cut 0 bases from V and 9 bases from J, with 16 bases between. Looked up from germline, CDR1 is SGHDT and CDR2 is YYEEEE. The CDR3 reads CASSLGRQTLGQYF. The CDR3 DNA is TGTGCCAGCAGCTTGGGGCGACAGACCCTTGGGCAGTACTTC.

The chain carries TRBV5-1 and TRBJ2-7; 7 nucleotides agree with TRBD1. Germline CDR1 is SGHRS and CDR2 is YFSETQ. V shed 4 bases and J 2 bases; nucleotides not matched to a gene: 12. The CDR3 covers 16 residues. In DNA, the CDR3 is TGCGCCAGCAGCCGATCTTTCGAGACAGGGACCTACGAGCAGTACTTC. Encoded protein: CASSRSFETGTYEQYF.

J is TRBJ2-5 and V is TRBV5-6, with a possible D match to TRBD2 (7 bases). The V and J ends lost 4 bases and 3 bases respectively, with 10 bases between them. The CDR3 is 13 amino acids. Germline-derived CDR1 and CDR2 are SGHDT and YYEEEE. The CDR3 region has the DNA TGTGCCAGCAGCGGGGGGGCCAAAGAGACCCAGTACTTC. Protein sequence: CASSGGAKETQYF.

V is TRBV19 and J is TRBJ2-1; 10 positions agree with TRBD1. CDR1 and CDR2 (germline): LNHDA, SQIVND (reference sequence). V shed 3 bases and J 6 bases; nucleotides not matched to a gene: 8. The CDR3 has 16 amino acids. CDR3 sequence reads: CASSISGTGVSNEQFF. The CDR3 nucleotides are TGTGCCAGTAGTATCTCCGGGACAGGGGTTAGCAATGAGCAGTTCTTC.

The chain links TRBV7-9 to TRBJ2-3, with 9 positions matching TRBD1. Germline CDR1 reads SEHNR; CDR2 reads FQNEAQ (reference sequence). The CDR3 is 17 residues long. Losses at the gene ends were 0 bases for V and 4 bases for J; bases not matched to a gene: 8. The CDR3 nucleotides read TGTGCCAGCAGCTTAGCGGCCGGGACAGGGCTACCAGATACGCAGTATTTT. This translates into CASSLAAGTGLPDTQYF.

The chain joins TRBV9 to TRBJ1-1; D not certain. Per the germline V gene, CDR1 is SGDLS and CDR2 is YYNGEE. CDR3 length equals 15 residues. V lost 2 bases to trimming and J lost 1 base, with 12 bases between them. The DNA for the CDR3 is TGTGCCAGCAGCGTGAAACCACTCGGGAACACTGAAGCTTTCTTT. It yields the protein CASSVKPLGNTEAFF.

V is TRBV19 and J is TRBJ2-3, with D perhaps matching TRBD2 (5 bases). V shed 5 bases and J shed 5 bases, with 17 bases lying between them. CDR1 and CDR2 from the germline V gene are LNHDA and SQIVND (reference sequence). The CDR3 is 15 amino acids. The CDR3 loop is CASSPGGILEDTQYF. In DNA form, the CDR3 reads TGTGCCAGTAGTCCTGGAGGTATCCTCGAAGATACGCAGTATTTT.

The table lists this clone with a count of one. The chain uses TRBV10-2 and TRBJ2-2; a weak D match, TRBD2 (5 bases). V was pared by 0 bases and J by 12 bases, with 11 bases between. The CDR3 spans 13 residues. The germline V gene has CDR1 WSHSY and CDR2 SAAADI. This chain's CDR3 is CASSESGLAKLFF. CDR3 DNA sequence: TGCGCCAGCAGTGAGTCGGGCCTAGCCAAGCTGTTTTTT.

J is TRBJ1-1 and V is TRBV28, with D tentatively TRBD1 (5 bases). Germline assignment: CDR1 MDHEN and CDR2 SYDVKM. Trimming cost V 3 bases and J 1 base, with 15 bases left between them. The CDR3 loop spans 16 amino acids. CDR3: CASSFVGETQNTEAFF. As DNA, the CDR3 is TGTGCCAGCAGTTTTGTGGGGGAAACTCAGAACACTGAAGCTTTCTTT.

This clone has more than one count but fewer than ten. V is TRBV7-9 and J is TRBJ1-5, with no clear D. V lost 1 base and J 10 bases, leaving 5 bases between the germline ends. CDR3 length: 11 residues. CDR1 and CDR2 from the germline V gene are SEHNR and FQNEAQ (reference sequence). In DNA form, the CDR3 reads TGTGCCAGCAGCTTAGGCGGTCCCCAGCATTTT. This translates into CASSLGGPQHF.

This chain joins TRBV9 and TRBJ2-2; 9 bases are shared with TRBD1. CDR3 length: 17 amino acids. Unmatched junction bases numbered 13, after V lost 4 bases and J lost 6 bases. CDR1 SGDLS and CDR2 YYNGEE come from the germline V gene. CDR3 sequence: CASSPRPTGGTSGELFF. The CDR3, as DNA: TGTGCCAGCAGCCCGCGCCCGACAGGGGGGACCTCCGGGGAGCTGTTTTTT.

CDR3 nucleotide sequence: TGTGCCAGCAGTTTGGTCGGCTGGGACACTGAAGCTTTCTTT. Translating gives CASSLVGWDTEAFF. The gene calls are TRBV6-5 and TRBJ1-1; D ambiguous. Trimming removed 4 bases from V and 3 bases from J, with 12 bases in between. The germline V gene encodes CDR1 MNHEY and CDR2 SVGAGI. The CDR3 length is 14 residues.